This entry lists 25 T cell receptor beta chains sequenced from one sample in a study of T cell repertoires in cytomegalovirus infection. Each CDR3 protein gets one entry after TCRdb re-called the reads with MiXCR. The table includes about 51,000 distinct CDR3 sequences, around 20% detected once. No cognate antigen is known for these TCRs. The material was CD8+ T cells from cultured PBMCs, obtained from culture after CMV antigen stimulation. The source of these receptors is a human donor in good health (CMV status not recorded). Some clones in this sample may be carry-over from other donors' samples.

V and J are TRBV7-6 and TRBJ2-1; 9 positions agree with TRBD2. Germline CDR1 is SGHVS and CDR2 is FNYEAQ. Germline trimming cut 11 bases from V and 8 bases from J; bases unmatched to any gene: 10. This CDR3 region has 13 residues. Written as DNA, the CDR3 is TGTGCCGACGGGCGGGAGGGCCACTATGAGCAGTTCTTC. This translates into CADGREGHYEQFF.

This clonotype was found a few times. CDR3 region: CASSQVRGYEQYF. The CDR3 nucleotides are TGCGCCAGCAGCCAAGTTCGGGGATACGAGCAGTACTTC. The V gene is TRBV4-1, the J gene TRBJ2-7, with TRBD2 as a possible D gene (5 bases). Germline CDR1 reads MGHRA; CDR2 reads YSYEKL. The CDR3 spans 13 residues. Trimming shortened V by 1 base and J by 4 bases, and 8 bases separated the two germline ends.

This clonotype came up a few times. The chain joins TRBV6-2 or TRBV6-3 to TRBJ2-1; D remains unclear. Germline-derived CDR1 and CDR2 are MNHEY and SVGEGT. CDR3 length: 11 amino acids. V was shortened by 6 bases and J by 5 bases, with 5 bases between the two germline ends. The CDR3 sequence: CASRDHNEQFF. The CDR3 DNA reads as TGTGCCAGCAGAGACCACAATGAGCAGTTCTTC.

V gene TRBV7-9 combines with J gene TRBJ2-2; D is unresolved. The V end lost 5 bases, the J end lost 3 bases, and 10 bases lay between the germline ends. Germline CDR1 is SEHNR and CDR2 is FQNEAQ (reference sequence). The CDR3 consists of 14 residues. The CDR3 DNA follows: TGTGCCAGCAGCAGAAAAGAAGACACCGGGGAGCTGTTTTTT. Translated: CASSRKEDTGELFF.

This clonotype was detected a few times. The V and J genes are TRBV27 and TRBJ1-5, with D perhaps matching TRBD1 (5 bases). The V end lost 5 bases, the J end lost 3 bases, and 14 bases lay between the germline ends. This CDR3 has 15 amino acids. CDR1 is MNHEY, CDR2 SMNVEV, per germline (reference sequence). The CDR3 is CASSEGRGANQPQHF. CDR3 nucleotides: TGTGCCAGCAGTGAAGGACGAGGGGCCAATCAGCCCCAGCATTTT.

This clonotype was counted a few times. The rearrangement joins TRBV11-2 to TRBJ1-1; D is perhaps TRBD1 (5 bases). CDR1 is SGHAT and CDR2 is FQNNGV in the germline V gene. The CDR3 length is 14 residues. V was clipped by 0 bases and J by 3 bases, with 8 bases between them. The CDR3 DNA is TGTGCCAGCAGCTTAGAGTGGGGGGACACTGAAGCTTTCTTT. Translation: CASSLEWGDTEAFF.

The chain employs TRBV7-8 and TRBJ2-1; 12 nucleotides agree with TRBD2. The CDR3 sequence is 16 residues long. Germline lookup yields CDR1 SGHVS and CDR2 FQNEAQ. The V gene end was trimmed by 4 bases and the J gene end by 4 bases; junction bases not matched to a gene: 5. In nucleotides, the CDR3 is TGTGCCAGCAGCTCCCCCCTAGCGGGAGGGTACAATGAGCAGTTCTTC. Translating it yields CASSSPLAGGYNEQFF.

The table lists this clonotype with a few counts. This chain connects TRBV20-1 to TRBJ2-3, with 13 bases matching TRBD2. V was pared by 1 base and J by 5 bases, with 3 bases of the junction left unmatched. Germline V CDR1 and CDR2: DFQATT, SNEGSKA (reference sequence). This CDR3 contains 15 residues. The CDR3 sequence is CSARGLAGGQDTQYF. In nucleotides, the CDR3 is TGCAGTGCTAGAGGACTAGCGGGAGGACAAGATACGCAGTATTTT.

The rearrangement links TRBV9 to TRBJ2-1; D is perhaps TRBD2 (6 bases). Germline-derived CDR1 and CDR2 are SGDLS and YYNGEE. With 3 bases removed from V and 3 bases from J, the gap between germline ends came to 19 bases. CDR3 length: 17 residues. CDR3 nucleotides: TGTGCCAGCAGCGCCGGGACTTTGGGACGAAGCTACAATGAGCAGTTCTTC. Encoded protein: CASSAGTLGRSYNEQFF.

This clonotype was seen a handful of times. The V gene is TRBV7-2, the J gene TRBJ2-1; D tentatively reads TRBD1 or TRBD2 (6 bases each). V was trimmed by 1 base and J by 9 bases, leaving 13 bases between them. CDR3 size: 14 residues. CDR1 SGHTA and CDR2 FQGNSA come from the germline V gene. CDR3 loop: CASSLELGGGEQFF. The DNA for the CDR3 is TGTGCCAGCAGCTTAGAGTTGGGGGGCGGTGAGCAGTTCTTC. Full variable domain (rest looked up from reference TRBV7-2 and TRBJ2-1): GAGVSQSPSNKVTEKGKDVELRCDPISGHTALYWYRQSLGQGLEFLIYFQGNSAPDKSGLPSDRFSAERTGGSVSTLTIQRTQQEDSAVYLCASSLELGGGEQFFGPGTRLTVL.

This clonotype was seen at least ten times. The chain carries TRBV23-1 and TRBJ2-7; D is unclear. TRBV23-1 is labeled an ORF, and its function is uncertain. The V end was cut by 2 bases, the J end by 2 bases, with 10 bases between. The CDR3 totals 14 residues. The CDR3 bases are TGCGCCAGCAGTCAAGGGGAAGTAACCTACGAGCAGTACTTC. Protein sequence: CASSQGEVTYEQYF.

The chain employs TRBV4-3 and TRBJ2-1; TRBD2 might be the D (7 bases). V was shortened by 2 bases and J by 8 bases, with 19 bases between the two germline ends. CDR3 length: 16 residues. The germline V gene has CDR1 LGHNA and CDR2 YSLEER. CDR3 in DNA: TGCGCCAGCAGCCAAAACTTTAGAGGGGGGGTGGATGAGCAGTTCTTC. Translation gives CASSQNFRGGVDEQFF.

This clonotype was seen a handful of times. The gene calls are TRBV7-9 and TRBJ2-1; either TRBD1 or TRBD2 may supply D (5 bases each). The CDR3 runs 15 residues. Germline loops: CDR1 SEHNR, CDR2 FQNEAQ (reference sequence). V was clipped by 1 base and J by 3 bases, with 10 bases between them. The CDR3 region is CASSLGDPNYNEQFF. The DNA for the CDR3 is TGTGCCAGCAGCTTAGGGGACCCAAACTACAATGAGCAGTTCTTC.

V gene TRBV13 combines with J gene TRBJ2-7; a weak D match, TRBD2 (5 bases). The germline V gene has CDR1 PRHDT and CDR2 FYEKMQ (reference sequence). V was shortened by 7 bases and J by 2 bases, with 15 bases between the two germline ends. This CDR3 is built from 14 residues. The CDR3 DNA sequence: TGTGCCAGCACGAGCGGCTCCTGGGCCTACGAGCAGTACTTC. Amino acid sequence: CASTSGSWAYEQYF.

The chain employs TRBV18 and TRBJ2-1, with 7 bases matching TRBD1. CDR1 KGHSH and CDR2 LQKENI come from the germline V gene. This CDR3 has 16 residues. The junction had 14 bases not matched to a gene; V was cut back by 3 bases and J by 9 bases. The CDR3 DNA reads as TGTGCCAGCTCACCTACCGACGCAAGGGGGCGAGCTGAGCAGTTCTTC. As protein: CASSPTDARGRAEQFF.

The chain employs TRBV7-9 and TRBJ1-3; TRBD1 matches at 7 bases. The CDR3 has 16 amino acids. Germline assignment: CDR1 SEHNR and CDR2 FQNEAQ (reference sequence). The trim removed 5 bases at V and 2 bases at J, leaving 9 bases unmatched. The CDR3 reads CASSPYRGSAGNTIYF. In nucleotides, the CDR3 is TGTGCCAGCAGCCCTTACAGGGGATCGGCTGGAAACACCATATATTTT.

This clonotype was seen a handful of times. V and J are TRBV2 and TRBJ2-7; D may correspond to TRBD1 or TRBD2 (6 bases each). Trimming removed 1 base at V and 4 bases at J, with 14 bases between. CDR1 is SNHLY and CDR2 is FYNNEI in the germline V gene. The CDR3 consists of 15 residues. In DNA, the CDR3 is TGTGCCAGCAGTGAAGGAAACAGGGAGGAGTACGAGCAGTACTTC. Its protein is CASSEGNREEYEQYF.

V and J are TRBV7-2 and TRBJ2-7; D is perhaps TRBD2 (5 bases). Trimming removed 5 bases from V and 2 bases from J, with 13 bases in between. The CDR3 is made up of 14 amino acids. Germline assignment: CDR1 SGHTA and CDR2 FQGNSA. CDR3 sequence reads: CASSPGKGAYEQYF. CDR3 DNA: TGTGCCAGCAGCCCTGGGAAGGGAGCCTACGAGCAGTACTTC. Full variable domain (rest looked up from reference TRBV7-2 and TRBJ2-7): GAGVSQSPSNKVTEKGKDVELRCDPISGHTALYWYRQSLGQGLEFLIYFQGNSAPDKSGLPSDRFSAERTGGSVSTLTIQRTQQEDSAVYLCASSPGKGAYEQYFGPGTRLTVT.

This clonotype was recorded a few times. The V and J genes are TRBV6-2 or TRBV6-3 and TRBJ2-1, with TRBD2 identical over 9 bases. There are 16 residues in the CDR3. Germline CDR1 is MNHEY and CDR2 is SVGEGT. After removal of 2 bases from V and 8 bases from J, the junction contained 10 bases not matched to a gene. CDR3 loop: CASSYRGPTSGDEQFF. The DNA of the CDR3 is TGTGCCAGCAGTTACCGTGGCCCGACTAGCGGCGATGAGCAGTTCTTC.

The rearrangement joins TRBV6-2 or TRBV6-3 to TRBJ2-7; D call uncertain. The CDR3 contains 11 residues. The germline CDR1 and CDR2 sequences are MNHEY and SVGEGT. V was cut by 3 bases and J by 3 bases, with 3 bases left in between. The CDR3 nucleotides are TGTGCCAGCAGTTATAACTACGAGCAGTACTTC. Its protein is CASSYNYEQYF.

This clonotype has a single count. The rearrangement uses TRBV6-2 or TRBV6-3 and TRBJ1-4; D unclear. CDR1 is MNHEY, CDR2 SVGEGT, per germline. This CDR3 has 15 amino acids. V was pared by 0 bases and J by 5 bases, with 10 bases between. CDR3 protein: CASSYSRALNEKLFF. CDR3 nucleotides: TGTGCCAGCAGTTACTCCCGGGCGCTAAATGAAAAACTGTTTTTT.

This clonotype was counted between two and nine times. This chain uses TRBV28 with TRBJ2-2; D is undetermined. The CDR3 has 14 residues. Germline assignment: CDR1 MDHEN and CDR2 SYDVKM. Trimming pared 2 bases from V and 5 bases from J, leaving 9 bases between. CDR3 protein: CASSLLSRTGELFF. The CDR3 DNA reads TGTGCCAGCAGTTTACTTTCGAGGACCGGGGAGCTGTTTTTT.

This clonotype was seen a handful of times. The CDR3 is CASSITLYEQFF. Written as DNA, the CDR3 is TGTGCCAGTAGTATAACCCTCTATGAGCAGTTCTTC. The chain is built from TRBV19 and TRBJ2-1; D uncertain. Germline loops: CDR1 LNHDA, CDR2 SQIVND (reference sequence). The CDR3 length is 12 residues. Trimming pared 2 bases from V and 8 bases from J, leaving 7 bases between.

The chain joins TRBV6-1 to TRBJ2-3; 8 bases align to TRBD2. The trim removed 3 bases at V and 4 bases at J, leaving 12 bases unmatched. The length of the CDR3 is 17 residues. The germline gives CDR1 MNHNS, CDR2 SASEGT. The DNA of the CDR3 is TGTGCCAGCAGTGATTTCGTTGGGACTAGTTCCGCAGATACGCAGTATTTT. Its translation: CASSDFVGTSSADTQYF.

This clonotype was seen many times. This sequence joins TRBV27 and TRBJ2-1; D gene uncertain. Trimming pared 5 bases from V and 4 bases from J, leaving 6 bases between. CDR3 length equals 12 residues. Germline loops: CDR1 MNHEY, CDR2 SMNVEV (reference sequence). The CDR3 reads CASSHIYNEQFF. CDR3 sequence (DNA): TGTGCCAGCAGTCACATATACAATGAGCAGTTCTTC.